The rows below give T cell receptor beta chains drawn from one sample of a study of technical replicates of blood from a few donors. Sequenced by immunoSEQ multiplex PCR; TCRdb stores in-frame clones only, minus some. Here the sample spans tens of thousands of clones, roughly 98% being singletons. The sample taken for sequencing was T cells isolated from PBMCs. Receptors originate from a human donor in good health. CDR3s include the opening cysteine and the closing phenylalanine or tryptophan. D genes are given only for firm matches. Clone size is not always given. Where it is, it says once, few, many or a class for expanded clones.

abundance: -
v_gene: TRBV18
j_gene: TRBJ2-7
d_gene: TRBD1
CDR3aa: CASSPRTGGTYEQYF
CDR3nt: TGTGCCAGCTCACCACGGACAGGGGGAACCTACGAGCAGTACTTC

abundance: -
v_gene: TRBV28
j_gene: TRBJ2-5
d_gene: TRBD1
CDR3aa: CASSLSAGGLETQYF
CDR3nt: TGTGCCAGCAGTTTGTCCGCAGGGGGCTTGGAGACCCAGTACTTC

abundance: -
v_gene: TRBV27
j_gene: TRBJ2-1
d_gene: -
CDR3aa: CASSLSGEQFF
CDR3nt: TGTGCCAGCAGTTTATCCGGTGAGCAGTTCTTC

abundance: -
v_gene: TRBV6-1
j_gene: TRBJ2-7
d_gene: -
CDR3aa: CASSDRFPPYEQYF
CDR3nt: TGTGCCAGCAGTGACAGGTTTCCCCCCTACGAGCAGTACTTC

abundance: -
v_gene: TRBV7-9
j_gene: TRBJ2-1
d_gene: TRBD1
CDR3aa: CASSLGQGNEQFF
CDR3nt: TGTGCCAGCAGCTTAGGACAGGGGAATGAGCAGTTCTTC

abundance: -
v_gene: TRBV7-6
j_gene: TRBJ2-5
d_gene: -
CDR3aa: CASSPPPGRGRETQYF
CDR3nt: TGTGCCAGCAGCCCGCCGCCCGGACGGGGTAGGGAGACCCAGTACTTC

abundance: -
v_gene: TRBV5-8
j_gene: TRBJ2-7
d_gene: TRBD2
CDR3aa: CASSQRLAGVYEQYF
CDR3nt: TGTGCCAGCAGCCAAAGACTAGCGGGGGTCTACGAGCAGTACTTC

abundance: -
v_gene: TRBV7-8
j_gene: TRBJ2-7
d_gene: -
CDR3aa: CASSSYYEQYF
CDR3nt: TGTGCCAGCAGCTCCTACTACGAGCAGTACTTC

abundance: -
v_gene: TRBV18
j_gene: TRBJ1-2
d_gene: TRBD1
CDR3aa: CASSPPGMTGLNYGYTF
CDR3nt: TGTGCCAGCTCACCACCGGGTATGACAGGGTTAAACTATGGCTACACCTTC

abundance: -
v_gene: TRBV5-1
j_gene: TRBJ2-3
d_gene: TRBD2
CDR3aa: CASSPRLAGRGDTQYF
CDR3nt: TGCGCCAGCAGCCCCCGACTAGCGGGGCGGGGGGATACGCAGTATTTT

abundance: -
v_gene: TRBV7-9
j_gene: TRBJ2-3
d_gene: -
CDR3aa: CASSPFLAASTDTQYF
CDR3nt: TGTGCCAGCAGCCCCTTCTTAGCGGCTAGCACAGATACGCAGTATTTT

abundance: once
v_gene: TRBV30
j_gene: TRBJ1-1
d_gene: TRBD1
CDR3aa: CAWSVTGGNTEAFF
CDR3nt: TGTGCCTGGAGTGTAACAGGGGGGAACACTGAAGCTTTCTTT

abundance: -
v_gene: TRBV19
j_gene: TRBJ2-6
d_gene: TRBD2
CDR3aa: CASSIAGGFSGANVLTF
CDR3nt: TGTGCCAGTAGTATAGCGGGAGGGTTCTCTGGGGCCAACGTCCTGACTTTC

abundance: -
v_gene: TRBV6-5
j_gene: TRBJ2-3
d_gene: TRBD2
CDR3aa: CASSPYGGGTDTQYF
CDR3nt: TGTGCCAGCAGCCCCTATGGGGGGGGTACAGATACGCAGTATTTT

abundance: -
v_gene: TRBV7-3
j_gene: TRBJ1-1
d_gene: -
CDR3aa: CASSPTAQGRTEAFF
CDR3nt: TGTGCCAGCAGCCCCACCGCACAGGGCAGGACTGAAGCTTTCTTT

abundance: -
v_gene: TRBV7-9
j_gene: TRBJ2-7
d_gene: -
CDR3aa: CASSHPTGLGEQYF
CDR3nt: TGTGCCAGCAGCCATCCCACAGGGCTGGGCGAGCAGTACTTC

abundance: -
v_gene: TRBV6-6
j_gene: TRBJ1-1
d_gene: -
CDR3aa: CASSYSTSGGGEAFF
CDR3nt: TGTGCCAGCAGTTACTCGACATCCGGGGGGGGTGAAGCTTTCTTT

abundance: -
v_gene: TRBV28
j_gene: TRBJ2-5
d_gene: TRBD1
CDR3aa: CASSLLTGSQETQYF
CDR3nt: TGTGCCAGCAGTTTATTGACAGGGAGCCAAGAGACCCAGTACTTC

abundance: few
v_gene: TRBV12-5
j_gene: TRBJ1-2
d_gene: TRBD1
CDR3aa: CASGLVPGQGASWDGYTF
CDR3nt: TGTGCTAGTGGTTTGGTACCAGGACAGGGGGCGTCCTGGGACGGCTACACCTTC

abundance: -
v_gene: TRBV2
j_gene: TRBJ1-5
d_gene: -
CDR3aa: CASSEVSGPYQPQHF
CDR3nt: TGTGCCAGCAGTGAAGTATCAGGGCCCTATCAGCCCCAGCATTTT

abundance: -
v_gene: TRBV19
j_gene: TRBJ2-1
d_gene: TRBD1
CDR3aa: CASSVGTGLYEQFF
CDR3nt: TGTGCCAGTAGTGTCGGGACAGGGTTGTATGAGCAGTTCTTC

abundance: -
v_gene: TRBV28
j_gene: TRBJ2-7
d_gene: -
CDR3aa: CASSLSAGREQYF
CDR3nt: TGTGCCAGCAGTTTATCGGCAGGTAGGGAGCAGTACTTC

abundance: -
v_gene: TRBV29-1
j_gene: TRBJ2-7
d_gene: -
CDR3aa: CSATGQSNYEQYF
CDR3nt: TGCAGCGCAACAGGACAGAGCAACTACGAGCAGTACTTC

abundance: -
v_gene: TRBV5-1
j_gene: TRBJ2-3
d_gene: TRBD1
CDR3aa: CASSIGQGTDTQYF
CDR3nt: TGCGCCAGCAGCATAGGACAGGGGACAGATACGCAGTATTTT

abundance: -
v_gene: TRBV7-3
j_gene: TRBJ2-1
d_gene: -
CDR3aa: CASSLVSQLVGDEQFF
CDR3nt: TGTGCCAGCAGCTTAGTGAGCCAACTGGTCGGGGATGAGCAGTTCTTC

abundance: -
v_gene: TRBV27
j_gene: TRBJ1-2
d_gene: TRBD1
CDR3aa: CASSSLRDREEGNYGYTF
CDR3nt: TGTGCCAGCAGTTCGCTCAGGGACAGGGAGGAGGGTAACTATGGCTACACCTTC

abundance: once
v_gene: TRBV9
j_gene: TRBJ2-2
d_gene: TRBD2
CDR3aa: CASSVGLATDTGELFF
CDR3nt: TGTGCCAGCAGCGTGGGACTAGCGACCGACACCGGGGAGCTGTTTTTT

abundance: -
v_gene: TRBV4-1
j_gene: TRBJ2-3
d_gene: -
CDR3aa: CASSKSLVSSTDTQYF
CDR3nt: TGCGCCAGCAGTAAAAGTCTAGTCTCTAGCACAGATACGCAGTATTTT

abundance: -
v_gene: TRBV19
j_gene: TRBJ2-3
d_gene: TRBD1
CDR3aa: CASSGDRGKGAQYF
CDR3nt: TGTGCCAGTAGCGGGGACAGGGGTAAAGGAGCGCAGTATTTT

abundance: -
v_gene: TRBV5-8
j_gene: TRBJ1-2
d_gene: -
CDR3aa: CASRARTAAYGYTF
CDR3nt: TGTGCCAGCCGGGCTCGGACAGCCGCCTATGGCTACACCTTC

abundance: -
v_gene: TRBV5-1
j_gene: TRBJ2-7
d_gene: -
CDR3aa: CASSSETGTSYEQYF
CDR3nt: TGCGCCAGCAGCTCGGAGACAGGAACCTCCTACGAGCAGTACTTC

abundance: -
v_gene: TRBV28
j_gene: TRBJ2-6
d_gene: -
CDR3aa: CASSGGSSGANVLTF
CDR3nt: TGTGCCAGCAGTGGAGGGTCGTCCGGGGCCAACGTCCTGACTTTC